The clone carrying this T cell receptor (beta chain) appeared once. The source of the sample is a study of blood T cell repertoires in COVID-19. The wider study: Whether acute or convalescent, the COVID-19 samples came from the United States, Italy and Spain.

In the study's own analysis: Amplifying reference gene primers gave estimates of nucleated cell counts. Only in-frame clones appear in the TCRdb table, and some are missing; sequencing was by immunoSEQ multiplex PCR. D and trimming come from the DNA, and the V and J calls and clone size come from that table. In the table there are 190,000 or so clones, 82% of which are singletons. The trim removed 5 bases at V and 0 bases at J, leaving 4 bases unmatched. The CDR3 consists of 15 residues. Germline V gives CDR1 MNHEY, CDR2 SVGEGT. This TCR was recovered from a human donor with acute or convalescent COVID-19. The donor label of this sample is uncertain. The sequencing input was peripheral blood. The genes are TRBV6-2 or TRBV6-3 and TRBJ1-3, with 7 bases identical to TRBD1. CDR3 amino acids: CASSRDRNSGNTIYF. CDR3 in DNA: TGTGCCAGCAGTCGGGACAGAAACTCTGGAAACACCATATATTTT.